The sequence of this T cell receptor (beta chain) was determined in a study of blood T cells in healthy people across ages. Whole-study results and caveats: TCR beta diversity correlated strongly with naive T cell percentage. Researchers deemed the diversity estimates from one million T cells underestimates.

This clonotype was seen repeatedly, ten times or more. Its antigen is still unknown. A J-beta primer mix and a sample-barcoded 5' primer were used in a second PCR of roughly 7 to 12 cycles. TCRdb redid the calling of the 5' RACE reads with MiXCR, one entry per CDR3 protein. The sample holds fewer than 2,000,000 distinct CDR3 sequences; about 35% are singletons and the top ten take 11%. Per sample, extraction of total RNA gave at least 6 micrograms in every case. Sequencing was performed on blood. This receptor was identified in a woman aged 25 to 45 in good health.

DNA for the CDR3: TGCAGCGTTGAACGGGGAGAGGGTGGCTACACCTTC. As protein: CSVERGEGGYTF. The chain carries TRBV29-1 and TRBJ1-2; no definite D call. CDR3 size: 12 residues. Trimming removed 2 bases at V and 7 bases at J, with 11 bases between. Germline assignment: CDR1 SQVTM and CDR2 ANQGSEA.